Each of the 17 T cell receptor beta chains below was sequenced from the same sample in a study of beta chain features in type 1 diabetes. Every bit of the isolated RNA underwent reverse transcription, so sequencing read expressed TCRB transcripts. TCRdb's copy holds only in-frame clones and misses some; the assay was immunoSEQ multiplex PCR. Of more than 350,000 clones listed, around 10% are singletons. The sample comprised naive CD4+ T cells from blood. These receptors were taken from a woman under 30 in good health.

This clone was observed a few times. Other DNA variants within this sample encode the same CDR3. This chain joins TRBV5-4 and TRBJ2-3; 7 bases are shared with TRBD1. After removal of 3 bases from V and 3 bases from J, the junction contained 1 base not matched to a gene. Per germline, CDR1 SGHNT and CDR2 YYREEE (reference sequence). The CDR3 consists of 13 residues. The chain's CDR3 is CASSSQGTDTQYF. CDR3 nucleotides: TGTGCCAGCAGCTCACAGGGGACAGATACGCAGTATTTT. Looking up the rest from reference TRBV5-4 and TRBJ2-3 gives the full variable domain: ETGVTQSPTHLIKTRGQQVTLRCSSQSGHNTVSWYQQALGQGPQFIFQYYREEENGRGNFPPRFSGLQFPNYSSELNVNALELDDSALYLCASSSQGTDTQYFGPGTRLTVL.

This rearrangement joins TRBV7-6 to TRBJ2-1; D remains ambiguous. Trimming stripped 2 bases from V and 7 bases from J, with 9 bases between. The CDR3 spans 13 residues. CDR1 SGHVS and CDR2 FNYEAQ come from the germline V gene. The DNA for the CDR3 is TGTGCCAGCAGCTTAAGGAACGGGAATGAGCAGTTCTTC. Translation gives CASSLRNGNEQFF.

This clone turned up a few times. The chain employs TRBV4-3 and TRBJ2-1; 8 nucleotides agree with TRBD2. The V gene's germline CDR1 is LGHNA and CDR2 YSLEER. This CDR3 region has 15 residues. The trim removed 0 bases at V and 6 bases at J, leaving 4 bases unmatched. The CDR3 region is CASSQERGESNEQFF. CDR3 coding DNA: TGCGCCAGCAGCCAAGAGCGGGGGGAATCCAATGAGCAGTTCTTC.

This clone occurred a few times. V usage is TRBV29-1 and J usage is TRBJ2-7, with D tentatively TRBD1 (5 bases). CDR1 and CDR2 from the germline V gene are SQVTM and ANQGSEA. The CDR3 contains 15 residues. Trimming left V 1 base short and J 3 bases short, with 16 bases between. CDR3 amino acids: CSVEVGADGVYEQYV. The CDR3 DNA sequence: TGCAGCGTTGAAGTAGGGGCCGACGGAGTCTACGAGCAGTACGTC.

There are a few counts of this clone. The chain recombines TRBV10-3 with TRBJ1-1; 8 bases fit TRBD1. Losses at the gene ends were 11 bases for V and 3 bases for J; bases not matched to a gene: 2. The CDR3 is 11 residues long. CDR1 ENHRY and CDR2 SYGVKD come from the germline V gene. CDR3 DNA: TGTGCCGCGACAGGGGACACTGAAGCTTTCTTT. It translates to CAATGDTEAFF.

This clone occurred a few times. The chain is built from TRBV29-1 and TRBJ2-5, with D tentatively TRBD2 (6 bases). Trimming took 6 bases from V and 3 from J, leaving 17 bases between them. The germline V gene encodes CDR1 SQVTM and CDR2 ANQGSEA. The length of the CDR3 is 14 residues. CDR3 bases: TGCAGCGTAAATCTGTGGGGGGTAGAAGAGACCCAGTACTTC. Its translation: CSVNLWGVEETQYF.

The chain couples TRBV7-2 to TRBJ2-4, with D possibly being TRBD1 (6 bases). Per germline, CDR1 SGHTA and CDR2 FQGNSA. The V gene lost 2 bases and the J gene lost 0 bases, with 14 bases spanning the gap. The CDR3 contains 17 residues. The CDR3 loop reads CASSLTGTPLAKNIQYF. In DNA form, the CDR3 reads TGTGCCAGCAGCTTAACCGGGACACCGCTAGCCAAAAACATTCAGTACTTC.

Only a few counts were recorded for this clone. The J gene is TRBJ2-5, the V gene TRBV7-2; D gene uncertain. The CDR3 has 13 amino acids. Germline V gene sequence: CDR1 SGHTA, CDR2 FQGNSA. The ends were cut back, 1 base at V and 4 bases at J, with 7 bases in the middle. The CDR3 sequence is CASSLGFGETQYF. CDR3 DNA: TGTGCCAGCAGCTTAGGGTTCGGAGAGACCCAGTACTTC. The full variable domain, with the rest looked up from reference TRBV7-2 and TRBJ2-5, is GAGVSQSPSNKVTEKGKDVELRCDPISGHTALYWYRQSLGQGLEFLIYFQGNSAPDKSGLPSDRFSAERTGGSVSTLTIQRTQQEDSAVYLCASSLGFGETQYFGPGTRLLVL.

This clone was detected only a few times. The J gene is TRBJ2-1, the V gene TRBV11-3, with 8 bases fitting TRBD2. Germline values: CDR1 SGHNT, CDR2 YENEEA. Unmatched junction bases numbered 17, after V lost 7 bases and J lost 12 bases. The CDR3 has 15 amino acids. The CDR3 DNA follows: TGTGCCAGCATGGCATCCTCGTGGAGCGGGAGAAGGCAGTTCTTC. Amino acids: CASMASSWSGRRQFF.

The chain is built from TRBV29-1 and TRBJ2-1; D is possibly TRBD1 or TRBD2 (6 bases each). The CDR3 loop spans 11 amino acids. Germline-derived CDR1 and CDR2 are SQVTM and ANQGSEA. V was cut by 4 bases and J by 10 bases, with 11 bases left in between. For the CDR3, the DNA is TGCAGCGTTGCGGGGGCAAAGGAGCAGTTCTTC. This codes for CSVAGAKEQFF.

The chain recombines TRBV6-5 with TRBJ1-1; 11 bases are shared with TRBD1. The CDR3 extends over 15 amino acids. Germline V lookup: CDR1 MNHEY, CDR2 SVGAGI. J lost 5 bases, V lost 5 bases, and 7 bases had no gene match. CDR3 loop: CASSRTGGSRTEAFF. The CDR3 DNA follows: TGTGCCAGCAGTAGGACAGGGGGCTCGAGGACTGAAGCTTTCTTT.

DNA for the CDR3: TGCAGCGTCCAGGGGGTCCGTGGCGGGTCCGAAGCTTTCTTT. The encoded protein is CSVQGVRGGSEAFF. The V gene is TRBV29-1, the J gene TRBJ1-1, with 7 nucleotides matching TRBD1. CDR1 and CDR2 (germline): SQVTM, ANQGSEA. The CDR3 runs 14 residues. V was pared by 6 bases and J by 8 bases, with 15 bases of the junction left unmatched.

This chain uses TRBV4-3 with TRBJ1-2; D is unresolved. Trimming removed 0 bases at V and 8 bases at J, with 13 bases between. Germline CDR1 and CDR2: LGHNA and YSLEER. The CDR3 spans 14 residues. Written as DNA, the CDR3 is TGCGCCAGCAGCCAAGATGACCGACCGGGAGGCTACACCTTC. Translating gives CASSQDDRPGGYTF.

The chain joins TRBV10-3 to TRBJ2-7, with D perhaps assigned TRBD1 or TRBD2 (5 bases each). The V gene lost 6 bases and the J gene lost 4 bases, with 13 bases spanning the gap. This CDR3 is built from 13 residues. The V gene's germline CDR1 is ENHRY and CDR2 SYGVKD. The CDR3 nucleotides read TGTGCCATCAGGGCCGGGGCTTCTTACGAGCAGTACGTC. It yields the protein CAIRAGASYEQYV.

This clone came up a few times. Other DNA sequences of this sample code for an identical CDR3. The rearrangement uses TRBV18 and TRBJ2-7, with 8 bases fitting TRBD1. Germline-derived CDR1 and CDR2 are KGHSH and LQKENI. J lost 7 bases, V lost 6 bases, and 5 bases had no gene match. The CDR3 runs to 12 residues. CDR3 loop: CASSPDRVEQYV. CDR3 coding DNA: TGTGCCAGCTCCCCGGACAGGGTAGAGCAGTACGTC.

This chain uses TRBV7-2 with TRBJ2-7, with D perhaps TRBD1 (6 bases). The CDR3 is 15 residues long. Trimming pared 1 base from V and 2 bases from J, leaving 12 bases between. Germline CDR1 SGHTA, CDR2 FQGNSA. The CDR3 loop reads CASSLGTARAYEQYF. CDR3 DNA sequence: TGTGCCAGCAGCTTAGGGACAGCTCGGGCCTACGAGCAGTACTTC.

There are a few counts of this clone. The chain carries TRBV4-2 and TRBJ1-2; D call uncertain. CDR1 and CDR2 from the germline V gene are LGHNA and YNFKEQ. With 3 bases removed from V and 2 bases from J, the gap between germline ends came to 13 bases. The CDR3 totals 15 residues. For the CDR3, the DNA is TGTGCCAGCAGCCAGGCTCCGGGAGGCAACTATGGCTACACCTTC. As protein: CASSQAPGGNYGYTF.